Presented here are 6 T cell receptor beta chains from one specimen sequenced in a study of T cell responses to AZD1222 COVID-19 vaccine. Repertoires were generated with immunoSEQ multiplex PCR, while TCRdb's copy carries only in-frame clones and drops some. Counted here are about 130,000 clones, 75% to 90% occurring once; the ten biggest clones make up approximately 4%. Material: peripheral blood, obtained on day 0 of AZD1222 vaccination. These receptors were obtained from an adult in good health.

This clone has ten or more counts. The rearrangement joins TRBV10-2 to TRBJ1-2, with a possible D match to TRBD1 (6 bases). V lost 0 bases to trimming and J lost 4 bases, with 15 bases between them. CDR1 is WSHSY and CDR2 is SAAADI in the germline V gene. This CDR3 has 16 amino acids. For the CDR3, the DNA is TGCGCCAGCAGTGAGTCCCTCACAGGGAGTACCTATGGCTACACCTTC. This translates into CASSESLTGSTYGYTF.

This clone has a handful of counts. The V gene is TRBV3-1 (or the pseudogene TRBV3-2), the J gene TRBJ2-1; TRBD2 agrees at 11 bases. The CDR3 runs 16 residues. The germline V gene encodes CDR1 LGHDT and CDR2 YNNKEL (reference sequence). The ends lost 3 bases at V and 5 bases at J; junction bases unmatched: 6. CDR3 sequence reads: CASSQASGGRDNEQFF. DNA for the CDR3: TGTGCCAGCAGCCAGGCTAGCGGGGGGCGGGACAATGAGCAGTTCTTC.

V gene TRBV24-1 combines with J gene TRBJ1-2; D possibly corresponds to TRBD1 (6 bases). With 6 bases removed from V and 4 bases from J, the gap between germline ends came to 14 bases. This CDR3 comprises 14 residues. Per germline, CDR1 KGHDR and CDR2 SFDVKD. CDR3 DNA sequence: TGTGCCACCAGTCCTCACACAGGGAGCTATGGCTACACCTTC. Its translation: CATSPHTGSYGYTF.

V is TRBV3-1 (or the pseudogene TRBV3-2) and J is TRBJ1-1; D ambiguous. Germline CDR1 and CDR2: LGHDT and YNNKEL (reference sequence). The length of the CDR3 is 13 residues. V was trimmed by 4 bases and J by 0 bases, leaving 6 bases between them. Here the CDR3 reads CASSLQLNTEAFF. The CDR3 DNA sequence: TGTGCCAGCAGCCTCCAGTTGAACACTGAAGCTTTCTTT.

The chain carries TRBV18 and TRBJ2-7; 7 nucleotides line up with TRBD2. Per germline, CDR1 KGHSH and CDR2 LQKENI. This CDR3 region has 16 residues. The V and J ends lost 2 bases and 0 bases, in that order; junction bases with no gene match: 7. CDR3 loop: CASSPSLGRSSYEQYF. CDR3 nucleotides: TGTGCCAGCTCACCATCACTCGGGAGGAGCTCCTACGAGCAGTACTTC.

This clone was recorded once. The chain combines TRBV18 with TRBJ1-2; TRBD1 matches 8 bases. The germline V gene has CDR1 KGHSH and CDR2 LQKENI. This CDR3 comprises 13 residues. V lost 6 bases, J lost 6 bases, and 6 bases stayed unmatched. The CDR3 here is CASSHGQGDGYTF. Here the CDR3 DNA reads TGTGCCAGCTCGCATGGACAGGGAGATGGCTACACCTTC.